The rows below give T cell receptor beta chains drawn from one sample of a study of cytomegalovirus exposure and HLA in healthy donors. Method: immunoSEQ multiplex PCR; TCRdb's copy keeps in-frame clones and lacks some. The listing records about 74,000 clones. Sequencing used PBMCs. The receptors stem from a female donor in good health and CMV-seropositive. Both conserved end residues are part of each CDR3. The order of the fields is D gene, J gene, V gene, CDR3 protein, CDR3 DNA. A D gene is named only where the DNA matches it firmly.

TRBD2,TRBJ2-7,TRBV5-4,CASSTTPGLAAYEQYF,TGTGCCAGCAGCACGACCCCGGGACTAGCGGCCTACGAGCAGTACTTC
NA,TRBJ2-6,TRBV5-1,CASSVEQGSGANVLTF,TGCGCCAGCAGCGTGGAGCAGGGTTCTGGGGCCAACGTCCTGACTTTC
TRBD1,TRBJ1-4,TRBV4-3,CASSQSTGGGEKLFF,TGCGCCAGCAGCCAGTCGACAGGGGGTGGAGAAAAACTGTTTTTT
TRBD2,TRBJ2-7,TRBV6-5,CASSYETSGVYEQYF,TGTGCCAGCAGTTATGAGACTAGCGGGGTCTACGAGCAGTACTTC
NA,TRBJ1-5,TRBV28,CASMSLRQGEGNQPQHF,TGTGCCAGCATGTCCCTCCGGCAGGGCGAAGGCAATCAGCCCCAGCATTTT
NA,TRBJ1-4,TRBV28,CASSTGGEKLFF,TGTGCCAGCAGTACAGGAGGGGAAAAACTGTTTTTT
NA,TRBJ1-5,TRBV7-9,CASSLGRVGQPQHF,TGTGCCAGCAGCTTGGGGAGGGTGGGTCAGCCCCAGCATTTT
NA,TRBJ2-2,TRBV4-3,CASSQDRGGRGNGELFF,TGCGCCAGCAGCCAAGATAGGGGGGGCCGTGGGAACGGGGAGCTGTTTTTT
TRBD1,TRBJ2-3,TRBV18,CASSLKAADEFRDREADTQYF,TGTGCCAGCTCATTAAAGGCCGCAGATGAATTTCGGGACAGGGAAGCAGATACGCAGTATTTT
NA,TRBJ2-1,TRBV7-9,CASSFQAANNEQFF,TGTGCCAGCAGCTTCCAGGCCGCTAACAATGAGCAGTTCTTC
TRBD2,TRBJ2-1,TRBV5-4,CASSSAPREEWFF,TGTGCCAGCAGCTCAGCGCCCCGGGAGGAATGGTTCTTC
TRBD1,TRBJ2-1,TRBV5-1,CASSPRQGDNEQFF,TGCGCCAGCAGCCCTCGACAGGGAGACAATGAGCAGTTCTTC
NA,TRBJ1-1,TRBV4-1,CASSQVSRGGPMNTEAFF,TGCGCCAGCAGCCAAGTCAGTCGCGGGGGCCCTATGAACACTGAAGCTTTCTTT
NA,TRBJ1-6,TRBV5-4,CASSLRGVNSPLHF,TGTGCCAGCAGCTTGCGCGGGGTTAATTCACCCCTCCACTTT
TRBD2,TRBJ2-5,TRBV5-6,CASSSKGLAGIGEETQYF,TGTGCCAGCAGTTCCAAGGGGCTAGCGGGGATTGGGGAAGAGACCCAGTACTTC
TRBD1,TRBJ1-6,TRBV6-5,CASSAGTGVSPLHF,TGTGCCAGCAGCGCCGGGACAGGGGTGTCACCCCTCCACTTT
TRBD1,TRBJ1-3,TRBV28,CASSLTGGSGNTIYF,TGTGCCAGCAGCCTTACAGGGGGCTCTGGAAACACCATATATTTT
TRBD1,TRBJ2-3,TRBV29-1,CSVWTGRTQYF,TGCAGCGTTTGGACAGGGAGGACGCAGTATTTT
NA,TRBJ2-5,TRBV19,CASSIDPGVGETQYF,TGTGCCAGTAGTATAGACCCAGGGGTGGGAGAGACCCAGTACTTC
NA,TRBJ2-2,TRBV7-2,CASSPIAGTLNTGELFF,TGTGCCAGCAGCCCCATTGCCGGGACACTGAACACCGGGGAGCTGTTTTTT
NA,TRBJ2-2,TRBV5-1,CASRGFSQGRLTGELFF,TGCGCCAGCAGAGGCTTCAGCCAGGGGAGACTTACCGGGGAGCTGTTTTTT
NA,TRBJ1-1,TRBV28,CASQSQGTEAFF,TGTGCCAGCCAGTCACAGGGAACTGAAGCTTTCTTT
NA,TRBJ2-7,TRBV18,CASSLTPDSYEQYF,TGTGCCAGCTCACTGACTCCAGACTCCTACGAGCAGTACTTC
NA,TRBJ1-5,TRBV9,CASSVGGAGQPQHF,TGTGCCAGCAGCGTAGGAGGCGCGGGGCAGCCCCAGCATTTT
NA,TRBJ2-2,TRBV28,CASSLLAELNTGELFF,TGTGCCAGCAGTCTATTAGCGGAGTTGAACACCGGGGAGCTGTTTTTT
NA,TRBJ1-1,TRBV28,CASSSTGTFPEAFF,TGTGCCAGCAGTTCCACAGGGACATTCCCTGAAGCTTTCTTT
NA,TRBJ1-1,TRBV15,CATSPRGTNTEAFF,TGTGCCACCAGCCCCCGGGGTACGAACACTGAAGCTTTCTTT
NA,TRBJ1-2,TRBV29-1,CSVGSGDRYGYTF,TGCAGCGTAGGAAGCGGGGACCGGTATGGCTACACCTTC
NA,TRBJ2-3,TRBV5-1,CASSSEGAGVKTSQYF,TGCGCCAGCAGCTCGGAGGGGGCAGGGGTTAAGACGTCGCAGTATTTT
NA,TRBJ2-6,TRBV5-4,CASSPDSSGANVLTF,TGTGCCAGCAGCCCTGATAGCTCTGGGGCCAACGTCCTGACTTTC
NA,TRBJ2-1,TRBV6-6,CATRAGQTYNEQFF,TGTGCCACCAGGGCGGGACAGACCTACAATGAGCAGTTCTTC
NA,TRBJ1-5,TRBV6-6,CASTQKQDQPQHF,TGTGCCAGCACCCAAAAGCAGGATCAGCCCCAGCATTTT
NA,TRBJ2-1,TRBV7-2,CASNTPHLGDNEQFF,TGTGCCAGCAACACTCCCCACCTAGGAGACAATGAGCAGTTCTTC
TRBD2,TRBJ2-1,TRBV19,CASSIRLALSNEQFF,TGTGCCAGTAGTATACGACTAGCGCTAAGCAATGAGCAGTTCTTC
TRBD2,TRBJ2-1,TRBV15,CATSSRGGRQFF,TGTGCCACCAGCTCCCGGGGGGGGCGGCAGTTCTTC
TRBD2,TRBJ2-1,TRBV6-5,CAVSAGRGKSEQFF,TGTGCCGTTTCCGCGGGGAGGGGTAAGAGTGAGCAGTTCTTC
NA,TRBJ2-7,TRBV25-1,CASSAFGGHEQYF,TGTGCCAGCAGTGCCTTCGGGGGTCACGAGCAGTACTTC
NA,TRBJ2-7,TRBV6-4,CASSDSRGSYEQYF,TGTGCCAGCAGTGACTCTCGGGGATCCTACGAGCAGTACTTC
TRBD1,TRBJ2-7,TRBV15,CATSRGRGTGEKQYF,TGTGCCACCAGCAGAGGCCGGGGCACAGGGGAAAAGCAGTACTTC
TRBD2,TRBJ2-7,TRBV5-4,CASSLLAGDEQYF,TGTGCCAGCAGCTTACTAGCGGGGGACGAGCAGTACTTC
NA,TRBJ2-1,TRBV5-1,CASSFHTSGSSYNEQFF,TGCGCCAGCAGCTTCCATACCAGCGGTAGCTCCTACAATGAGCAGTTCTTC
NA,TRBJ2-7,TRBV5-6,CASSLEGPAYEQYF,TGTGCCAGCAGCTTAGAGGGCCCCGCCTACGAGCAGTACTTC
TRBD1,TRBJ1-6,TRBV30,CAGSVQGAYNSPLHF,TGTGCCGGGAGTGTACAGGGGGCGTATAATTCACCCCTCCACTTT
TRBD1,TRBJ1-2,TRBV30,CAWIRTGYHYGYTF,TGTGCCTGGATCCGGACAGGGTATCACTATGGCTACACCTTC
NA,TRBJ1-5,TRBV25-1,CASSGREDNQPQHF,TGTGCCAGCAGCGGCCGGGAAGACAATCAGCCCCAGCATTTT
TRBD2,TRBJ2-1,TRBV12-5,CASGLLPASGGNEQFF,TGTGCTAGTGGTTTGCTACCCGCTAGCGGGGGGAATGAGCAGTTCTTC
NA,TRBJ1-2,TRBV5-1,CASSLELASRFYGYTF,TGCGCCAGCAGCTTGGAGCTAGCCAGCCGATTCTATGGCTACACCTTC
NA,TRBJ2-3,TRBV4-3,CASSVGIGRYTDTQYF,TGCGCCAGCAGCGTTGGGATAGGGAGGTACACAGATACGCAGTATTTT
NA,TRBJ2-7,TRBV7-8,CASSSLSGYEQYF,TGTGCCAGCAGCTCACTATCGGGCTACGAGCAGTACTTC
TRBD1,TRBJ1-2,TRBV6-6,CASSYRDSYGYTF,TGTGCCAGCAGCTACCGGGACAGCTATGGCTACACCTTC
NA,TRBJ1-2,TRBV28,CATGYYNGYTF,TGTGCCACTGGCTACTATAATGGCTACACCTTC
NA,TRBJ1-1,TRBV19,CASSISRGTEAFF,TGTGCCAGTAGTATAAGTAGAGGCACTGAAGCTTTCTTT
NA,TRBJ2-5,TRBV30,CAWSVLGASQETQYF,TGTGCCTGGAGTGTGTTGGGGGCGAGTCAAGAGACCCAGTACTTC
NA,TRBJ2-1,TRBV11-2,CASSPQGRGLRNEQFF,TGTGCCAGCAGCCCTCAGGGGAGGGGCCTGAGGAATGAGCAGTTCTTC
NA,TRBJ2-7,TRBV7-9,CASSLAVASYEQYF,TGTGCCAGCAGCTTAGCGGTGGCCAGCTACGAGCAGTACTTC
NA,TRBJ2-1,TRBV2,CASSPQGGGHEQFF,TGTGCCAGCAGTCCCCAAGGGGGGGGCCACGAGCAGTTCTTC